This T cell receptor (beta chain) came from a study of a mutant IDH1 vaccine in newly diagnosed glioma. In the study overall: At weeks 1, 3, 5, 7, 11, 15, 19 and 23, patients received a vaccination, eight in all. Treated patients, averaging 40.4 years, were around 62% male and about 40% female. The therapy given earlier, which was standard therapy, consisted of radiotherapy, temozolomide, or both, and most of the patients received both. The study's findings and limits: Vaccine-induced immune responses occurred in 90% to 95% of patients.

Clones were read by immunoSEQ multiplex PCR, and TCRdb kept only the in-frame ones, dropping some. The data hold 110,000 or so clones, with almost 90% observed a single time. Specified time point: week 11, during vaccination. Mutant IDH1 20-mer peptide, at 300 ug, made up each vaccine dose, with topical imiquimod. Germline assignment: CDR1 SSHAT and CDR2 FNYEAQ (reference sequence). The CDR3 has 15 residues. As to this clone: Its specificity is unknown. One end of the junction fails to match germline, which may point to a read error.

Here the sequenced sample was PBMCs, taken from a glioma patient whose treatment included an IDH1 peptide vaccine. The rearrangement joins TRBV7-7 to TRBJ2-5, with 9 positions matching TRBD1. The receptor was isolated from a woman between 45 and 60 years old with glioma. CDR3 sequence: CASSPNTGGEETQYF. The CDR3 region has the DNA TGTGCTAGCAGCCCAAACACAGGGGGCGAGGAGACCCAGTACTTC.